These T cell receptor beta chains were read from a single sample in a study of shared clonotypes between healthy human individuals. The assay was immunoSEQ multiplex PCR, and TCRdb's table has in-frame clones only and misses some. The sample holds some 2 million clones, roughly 94% seen once. Sequencing was done on a sample of naive CD4+ T cells sorted from blood. Receptors originate from a man aged 18 to 35 in good health. The CDR3 runs from the conserved cysteine through the conserved F or W. The D gene is left open where the match is weak. Size values are once, few and many counts, or a class for expanded clones, and some rows have none.

J	V	D	size	CDR3	DNA
TRBJ2-3	TRBV2	TRBD1	once	CASSWTGGQDTQYF	TGTGCCAGCAGTTGGACAGGGGGTCAAGATACGCAGTATTTT
TRBJ1-3	TRBV18	NA	once	CASSPASSGNTIYF	TGTGCCAGCTCACCAGCGAGCTCTGGAAACACCATATATTTT
TRBJ1-5	TRBV28	NA	NA	CASSSGRSNQPQHF	TGTGCCAGCAGTTCCGGACGGAGCAATCAGCCCCAGCATTTT
TRBJ2-1	TRBV28	NA	NA	CASSFPIAGSSYNEQFF	TGTGCCAGCAGTTTCCCCATTGCTGGAAGCTCCTACAATGAGCAGTTCTTC
TRBJ2-2	TRBV6-6	NA	NA	CASSSRRAGELFF	TGTGCCAGCAGTTCAAGGCGGGCCGGGGAGCTGTTTTTT
TRBJ1-4	TRBV7-2	NA	NA	CASSLEAGVNEKLFF	TGTGCCAGCAGCTTAGAGGCAGGGGTTAATGAAAAACTGTTTTTT
TRBJ2-2	TRBV5-8	TRBD2	NA	CASSGLAGGSLFF	TGTGCCAGCAGTGGGTTAGCGGGGGGCTCGCTGTTTTTT
TRBJ2-7	TRBV4-3	TRBD1	NA	CASSQGDRGLQEQYF	TGCGCCAGCAGCCAAGGGGACAGGGGGCTTCAAGAGCAGTACTTC
TRBJ1-1	TRBV5-4	TRBD1	NA	CASSPPSGHRGYLDTEAFF	TGTGCCAGCAGCCCTCCGTCGGGGCACAGGGGGTATTTGGACACTGAAGCTTTCTTT
TRBJ1-6	TRBV10-3	TRBD1	NA	CAISERDSLNNSPLHF	TGTGCCATCAGTGAGCGGGACAGCCTAAATAATTCACCCCTCCACTTT
TRBJ1-1	TRBV4-1	NA	NA	CASSQESLSMNTEAFF	TGCGCCAGCAGCCAAGAATCCCTGAGCATGAACACTGAAGCTTTCTTT
TRBJ2-7	TRBV7-2	NA	NA	CASSFRGGEQYF	TGTGCCAGCAGCTTTCGGGGTGGGGAGCAGTACTTC
TRBJ2-3	TRBV5-4	NA	NA	CASSLKGTDTQYF	TGTGCCAGCAGCTTAAAGGGCACAGATACGCAGTATTTT
TRBJ2-7	TRBV7-8	NA	NA	CASSPRAMVSSEQYF	TGTGCCAGCAGCCCTCGGGCAATGGTCTCCTCCGAGCAGTACTTC
TRBJ2-2	TRBV7-2	NA	NA	CASSPTDAGTGELFF	TGTGCCAGCAGCCCGACAGACGCTGGCACCGGGGAGCTGTTTTTT
TRBJ1-6	TRBV30	NA	NA	CAWSSNSGDSPLHF	TGTGCCTGGAGTTCCAACAGCGGGGATTCACCCCTCCACTTT
TRBJ1-1	TRBV19	TRBD1	NA	CASSIRGRGSTEAFF	TGTGCCAGTAGTATAAGGGGGCGGGGCAGCACTGAAGCTTTCTTT
TRBJ2-1	TRBV7-2	TRBD2	NA	CASTKGLAGMSYNEQFF	TGTGCCAGCACCAAGGGACTAGCGGGAATGTCCTACAATGAGCAGTTCTTC
TRBJ1-6	TRBV10-3	NA	NA	CAISDSGQFLNSPLHF	TGTGCCATCAGTGACTCCGGACAGTTTCTGAATTCACCCCTCCACTTT
TRBJ1-1	TRBV18	NA	NA	CASSPRGLPGLDTEAFF	TGTGCCAGCTCACCACGGGGGCTACCGGGGCTGGACACTGAAGCTTTCTTT
TRBJ2-5	TRBV6-5	NA	once	CASSYSLGLYEQYF	TGTGCCAGCAGTTACTCGTTGGGGTTGTATGAGCAGTACTTC
TRBJ1-1	TRBV18	NA	once	CASSTLSGDTEAFF	TGTGCCAGCTCAACGTTATCAGGGGACACTGAAGCTTTCTTT
TRBJ2-4	TRBV6-5	NA	NA	CASSYSDSLAKNIQYF	TGTGCCAGCAGTTACTCGGACAGTCTAGCCAAAAACATTCAGTACTTC
TRBJ1-5	TRBV11-2	NA	NA	CASSGGGDNQPQHF	TGTGCCAGCTCCGGTGGGGGGGACAATCAGCCCCAGCATTTT
TRBJ2-1	TRBV7-9	NA	NA	CASSLATYNEQFF	TGTGCCAGCAGCTTGGCTACCTACAATGAGCAGTTCTTC
TRBJ2-4	TRBV12-5	NA	NA	CASGETVKNIQYF	TGTGCTAGTGGAGAAACTGTTAAAAACATTCAGTACTTC
TRBJ2-5	TRBV6-6	NA	NA	CASSYVERETQYF	TGTGCCAGCAGTTACGTGGAGAGGGAGACCCAGTACTTC
TRBJ1-2	TRBV6-5	NA	NA	CASSIQGPSAGYTF	TGTGCCAGCAGTATTCAGGGGCCGTCGGCCGGCTACACCTTC
TRBJ2-5	TRBV28	TRBD1	NA	CATLSETGGQETQYF	TGTGCCACCCTGTCGGAGACAGGGGGCCAAGAGACCCAGTACTTC
TRBJ2-1	TRBV6-5	NA	NA	CASSPGGSYNEQFF	TGTGCCAGCAGCCCAGGGGGGTCCTACAATGAGCAGTTCTTC
TRBJ2-5	TRBV11-2	NA	NA	CASSLAVSVEGQETQYF	TGTGCCAGCAGCTTAGCGGTTAGCGTCGAGGGCCAAGAGACCCAGTACTTC
TRBJ2-7	TRBV18	NA	NA	CASSPQGGISYEQYF	TGTGCCAGCTCACCACAGGGGGGGATCTCCTACGAGCAGTACTTC
TRBJ2-7	TRBV18	NA	NA	CASSYPGGNEQYF	TGTGCCAGCTCATACCCTGGGGGGAACGAGCAGTACTTC
TRBJ1-2	TRBV20-1	NA	NA	CSAKNYGYTF	TGCAGTGCTAAGAACTATGGCTACACCTTC
TRBJ1-6	TRBV5-6	TRBD1	NA	CASTLGQASTSPLHF	TGTGCCAGCACCCTTGGACAGGCTTCTACTTCACCCCTCCACTTT
TRBJ2-3	TRBV18	NA	NA	CASSPPTAEGDTQYF	TGTGCCAGCTCACCGCCCACGGCAGAGGGAGATACGCAGTATTTT
TRBJ1-1	TRBV2	NA	NA	CASMFRPQGTEAFF	TGTGCCAGCATGTTCCGTCCTCAGGGCACTGAAGCTTTCTTT
TRBJ2-7	TRBV5-6	NA	NA	CASSLVPYEQYF	TGTGCCAGCAGCTTGGTTCCCTACGAGCAGTACTTC
TRBJ2-5	TRBV7-6	TRBD1	NA	CASSRRQGFAETQYF	TGTGCCAGCAGCAGAAGACAGGGGTTTGCAGAGACCCAGTACTTC
TRBJ1-2	TRBV6-4	NA	NA	CASSDQGGVGGYTF	TGTGCCAGCAGTGACCAAGGAGGGGTGGGAGGCTACACCTTC
TRBJ1-2	TRBV5-6	NA	NA	CASSPGENYGYTF	TGTGCCAGCAGCCCCGGGGAGAACTATGGCTACACCTTC
TRBJ2-1	TRBV6-5	NA	NA	CASSYPSPREQFF	TGTGCCAGCAGTTACCCGAGCCCAAGGGAGCAGTTCTTC
TRBJ1-5	TRBV28	TRBD1	once	CASKVGQAPFYSNQPQHF	TGTGCCAGCAAAGTAGGACAGGCCCCATTTTATAGCAATCAGCCCCAGCATTTT
TRBJ2-1	TRBV7-2	TRBD1	NA	CASSLLAGGVNEQFF	TGTGCCAGCAGCTTGTTGGCAGGGGGCGTTAATGAGCAGTTCTTC
TRBJ1-2	TRBV5-1	NA	NA	CASSQLADGGNYGYTF	TGCGCCAGCAGCCAGCTGGCCGACGGAGGTAACTATGGCTACACCTTC
TRBJ2-5	TRBV11-2	NA	NA	CASSFGTTRVETQYF	TGTGCCAGCAGCTTTGGGACGACAAGGGTCGAGACCCAGTACTTC
TRBJ2-2	TRBV10-2	NA	NA	CASIFPTANTGELFF	TGCGCCAGCATTTTTCCCACCGCGAACACCGGGGAGCTGTTTTTT
TRBJ1-2	TRBV30	TRBD1	NA	CASAQGEGTRYTF	TGTGCCTCAGCCCAGGGGGAAGGAACACGCTACACCTTC
TRBJ1-2	TRBV25-1	TRBD1	NA	CASSESTGLGYGYTF	TGTGCCAGCAGTGAATCGACAGGGTTGGGCTATGGCTACACCTTC
TRBJ2-5	TRBV7-2	NA	NA	CASSPQRGRETQYF	TGTGCCAGCAGCCCCCAGAGGGGCCGAGAGACCCAGTACTTC
TRBJ2-3	TRBV6-4	TRBD2	NA	CASRDPPSGGKDTQYF	TGTGCCAGCAGGGACCCCCCCAGCGGGGGAAAAGATACGCAGTATTTT
TRBJ1-2	TRBV29-1	TRBD1	NA	CSVLGQGDFWHGYTF	TGCAGCGTTTTAGGACAGGGAGATTTTTGGCATGGCTACACCTTC
TRBJ2-2	TRBV7-6	TRBD2	NA	CASSLRLAENTGELFF	TGTGCCAGCAGCTTAAGACTAGCGGAGAACACCGGGGAGCTGTTTTTT